The next 14 T cell receptor beta chains were all read from a single sample in a study of Tregs in tolerant kidney transplant recipients. The nonmyeloablative bone marrow transplants came from related graft donors, with transient mixed chimerism. Only in-frame clones appear in the TCRdb table, and some are missing; sequencing was by immunoSEQ multiplex PCR. The table includes fewer than 95,000 clones, 80% to 95% detected once. Source: CD4+ T cells from blood (PBMCs), taken 12 months after the transplant. These receptors were obtained from a human patient who received a combined kidney and bone marrow transplant. Some T cells may have originated in the graft donor.

The V and J genes are TRBV11-3 and TRBJ2-2; D call uncertain. Germline V gene lookup returns CDR1 SGHNT and CDR2 YENEEA. Trimming cost V 4 bases and J 1 base, with 10 bases left between them. This CDR3 contains 15 residues. In DNA, the CDR3 is TGTGCCAGCAGCTCCTTGACTGTGAACACCGGGGAGCTGTTTTTT. This sequence encodes CASSSLTVNTGELFF.

The rearrangement uses TRBV5-1 and TRBJ1-4; 7 bases are shared with TRBD1. The CDR3 spans 16 residues. Germline V lookup: CDR1 SGHRS, CDR2 YFSETQ. The V segment lost 4 bases and the J segment 6 bases; nucleotides outside the gene matches: 12. The CDR3 DNA sequence: TGCGCCAGCAGCCTGGGACAGTTAGTCTCTCATGAAAAACTGTTTTTT. Amino acids: CASSLGQLVSHEKLFF.

This chain joins TRBV20-1 and TRBJ2-7; D gene unclear. Deletions cut 3 bases from V and 2 bases from J, with 5 bases between. Germline lookup yields CDR1 DFQATT and CDR2 SNEGSKA (reference sequence). This CDR3 comprises 11 residues. The CDR3 sequence is CSASHTYEQYF. The CDR3 coding sequence is TGCAGTGCTAGCCACACCTACGAGCAGTACTTC.

The chain combines TRBV5-4 with TRBJ2-5; D possibly corresponds to TRBD2 (5 bases). V was cut by 5 bases and J by 2 bases, with 10 bases left in between. This CDR3 is built from 13 residues. The V gene's germline CDR1 is SGHNT and CDR2 YYREEE (reference sequence). CDR3 nucleotide sequence: TGTGCCAGCAGTTCGGGGTTTCAAGAGACCCAGTACTTC. It encodes CASSSGFQETQYF.

This chain connects TRBV5-4 to TRBJ2-3; 13 nucleotides line up with TRBD2. This CDR3 spans 15 amino acids. Trimming cost V 5 bases and J 7 bases; bases outside gene matches: 7. Germline loops: CDR1 SGHNT, CDR2 YYREEE (reference sequence). The CDR3 sequence: CASRPGTSGEYTQYF. The CDR3 DNA follows: TGTGCCAGCAGGCCTGGGACTAGCGGGGAGTATACGCAGTATTTT.

The chain uses TRBV5-8 and TRBJ2-1; 7 nucleotides agree with TRBD2. The CDR3 is 16 amino acids. From germline, CDR1 is SGHTS and CDR2 YDEGEE. J gave up 4 bases and V 0 bases, and 7 bases lay outside the gene matches. The CDR3, as DNA: TGTGCCAGCAGCTTGGGTCACAGCGGGGCTTACAATGAGCAGTTCTTC. Its protein product is CASSLGHSGAYNEQFF.

The J gene is TRBJ2-7, the V gene TRBV7-2; 12 bases agree with TRBD2. Germline V lookup: CDR1 SGHTA, CDR2 FQGNSA. With 5 bases clipped from V and 5 bases from J, the junction kept 10 bases outside the gene matches. The CDR3 runs 16 residues. The CDR3 DNA reads TGTGCCAGCAGCCTCCAAGGACTAGCGGGGTCCAACGAGCAGTACTTC. Protein product: CASSLQGLAGSNEQYF.

The chain is built from TRBV6-6 and TRBJ1-5; a possible D gene is TRBD1 (5 bases). There are 14 residues in the CDR3. Germline V gene sequence: CDR1 MNHNY, CDR2 SVGAGI (reference sequence). Trimming shortened V by 7 bases and J by 2 bases, and 12 bases separated the two germline ends. The CDR3 nucleotides are TGTGCCAGCACGGGGGGACTTGGCAATCAGCCCCAGCATTTT. It is translated as CASTGGLGNQPQHF.

The chain couples TRBV7-2 to TRBJ2-1; a possible D gene is TRBD2 (5 bases). Looked up from germline, CDR1 is SGHTA and CDR2 is FQGNSA. Trimming left V 2 bases short and J 0 bases short, with 17 bases between. The CDR3 totals 18 residues. This CDR3 reads CASSLRIGGQSSYNEQFF. In nucleotides, the CDR3 is TGTGCCAGCAGCTTAAGAATAGGCGGGCAAAGCTCCTACAATGAGCAGTTCTTC.

V is TRBV7-2 and J is TRBJ2-7, with 7 bases fitting TRBD1. Germline trimming cut 5 bases from V and 1 base from J; bases unmatched to any gene: 8. Germline V gene sequence: CDR1 SGHTA, CDR2 FQGNSA. This CDR3 comprises 15 residues. CDR3 protein: CASSLRGKSSYEQYF. CDR3 nucleotides: TGTGCCAGCAGCCTCAGGGGGAAATCATCCTACGAGCAGTACTTC.

This CDR3 reads CASSQDVFSGANVLTF. The CDR3, as DNA: TGCGCCAGCAGCCAAGATGTATTCTCTGGGGCCAACGTCCTGACTTTC. This chain links TRBV4-1 with TRBJ2-6, with D unresolved. Germline V gene lookup returns CDR1 MGHRA and CDR2 YSYEKL. The CDR3 contains 16 residues. V lost 0 bases, J lost 0 bases, and 6 bases lay in between.

V gene TRBV29-1 combines with J gene TRBJ2-2, with D maybe TRBD1 (5 bases). CDR3 length: 13 amino acids. V lost 3 bases, J lost 1 base, and 6 bases lay in between. Germline V gene data show CDR1 as SQVTM and CDR2 as ANQGSEA. The CDR3 nucleotides are TGCAGCGTTGATACAGGGAACACCGGGGAGCTGTTTTTT. Amino acid sequence: CSVDTGNTGELFF.

The gene calls are TRBV19 and TRBJ2-5; 12 bases align to TRBD2. Per germline, CDR1 LNHDA and CDR2 SQIVND (reference sequence). Trimming took 6 bases from V and 5 from J; bases not matched to a gene: 4. This CDR3 has 14 amino acids. The CDR3 bases are TGTGCCAGTAGACTAGCGGGAGGCGGGGAGACCCAGTACTTC. Residues: CASRLAGGGETQYF.

The genes are TRBV5-6 and TRBJ1-2; tentative D call: TRBD1 (5 bases). CDR1 and CDR2 (germline): SGHDT, YYEEEE. V was shortened by 3 bases and J by 3 bases, with 9 bases between the two germline ends. This CDR3 has 13 residues. This chain's CDR3 is CASSSPRDYGYTF. The CDR3 coding sequence is TGTGCCAGCAGCTCTCCCAGGGACTATGGCTACACCTTC. The whole variable domain, remainder taken from reference TRBV5-6 and TRBJ1-2, is DAGVTQSPTHLIKTRGQQVTLRCSPKSGHDTVSWYQQALGQGPQFIFQYYEEEERQRGNFPDRFSGHQFPNYSSELNVNALLLGDSALYLCASSSPRDYGYTFGSGTRLTVV.